This T cell receptor (beta chain) was identified during a study of CD4 and CD8 cells across lung adenocarcinoma regions. Samples came from patients with localized non-small cell lung adenocarcinoma. Ends included, the CDR3 has 14 residues. Germline V gene data show CDR1 as WNHNN and CDR2 as SYGVQD (reference sequence). As for this clonotype: The missing conserved phenylalanine or tryptophan at the end of this CDR3 makes a read error likely. The DNA is left out, because the CDR3 cannot be placed on it with certainty; the CDR3 is given as TCRdb lists it.

TCRdb reprocessed the PCR reads via MiXCR and lists one record per CDR3 protein. The repertoire holds 12,000 or so distinct CDR3 sequences, with 40% to 55% as singletons. The source is a female donor with lung adenocarcinoma. The CD4 and CD8 labels of this study may be unreliable. J is TRBJ2-5 and V is TRBV10-1. The specimen was CD8+ T cells from the margin of a lung tumor. The CDR3 loop reads CASSVGRGEATRFL.